The 2 T cell receptor beta chains given below trace back to one sample, sequenced in a study of CD8 T cells in ankylosing spondylitis. Study findings and constraints: Apparently characteristic of ankylosing spondylitis blood was a TCR beta motif (roughly eight highly homologous variants).

TCRdb called the 5' RACE reads again in MiXCR, with one record for every CDR3 protein. Here the sample spans hundreds of thousands of distinct CDR3 sequences, 10% to 15% being singletons. These receptors are not linked to any known antigen. Sequenced: blood, either unsorted or a sorted T cell fraction (not recorded which). These TCRs come from a male donor with ankylosing spondylitis.

There are many counts of this clonotype. This chain connects TRBV10-3 to TRBJ2-3, with TRBD2 identical over 10 bases. There are 15 residues in the CDR3. V dropped 6 bases and J dropped 4; count of bases not matched to a gene: 7. Germline values: CDR1 ENHRY, CDR2 SYGVKD. The CDR3 DNA reads TGTGCCATCAGGATTCTAGCGGGAGACGCAGATACGCAGTATTTT. Translating gives CAIRILAGDADTQYF.

This clonotype was found many times. The chain joins TRBV5-6 to TRBJ2-1; the D gene could be TRBD1 or TRBD2 (5 bases each). V lost 2 bases and J 0 bases, leaving 9 bases between the germline ends. The CDR3 totals 15 residues. Germline lookup yields CDR1 SGHDT and CDR2 YYEEEE. The CDR3, as DNA: TGTGCCAGCAGCTTTGGGACCGTCTCCTACAATGAGCAGTTCTTC. Amino acids: CASSFGTVSYNEQFF.